The 22 T cell receptor beta chains below all came from one sample that was sequenced in a study of cytomegalovirus exposure and HLA in healthy donors. Use of 60 Vbeta and 13 Jbeta primers characterized the PCR. The assay was immunoSEQ multiplex PCR, and TCRdb's table has in-frame clones only and misses some. Found here are 140,000 to 150,000 clones, roughly three fifths of them singletons; the top ten hold 6.5%. The sequencing sample was made of PBMCs. The receptors stem from a woman aged 60 to 75 in good health and CMV-seronegative.

This clone was observed a few times. The chain couples TRBV5-1 to TRBJ2-5, with TRBD1 as a possible D gene (6 bases). The CDR3 has 14 residues. CDR1 and CDR2 (germline): SGHRS, YFSETQ. Trimming took off 0 bases at V and 1 base at J, with 7 bases between the two ends. CDR3 DNA sequence: TGCGCCAGCAGCTTGGGGACAGCCCAAGAGACCCAGTACTTC. Its protein is CASSLGTAQETQYF.

J is TRBJ1-2 and V is TRBV9, with no clear D. Germline loops: CDR1 SGDLS, CDR2 YYNGEE. CDR3 length: 13 residues. The V end lost 0 bases, the J end lost 3 bases, and 6 bases lay between the germline ends. The CDR3 sequence is CASSVVGHYGYTF. CDR3 sequence (DNA): TGTGCCAGCAGCGTAGTTGGGCACTATGGCTACACCTTC.

V gene TRBV6-1 combines with J gene TRBJ2-7; a weak D match, TRBD2 (6 bases). The CDR3 totals 14 residues. Trimming shortened V by 4 bases and J by 4 bases, and 14 bases separated the two germline ends. Germline V CDR1 and CDR2: MNHNS, SASEGT. The CDR3: CASSVLAEEYEQYF. CDR3 bases: TGTGCCAGCAGTGTGTTAGCGGAAGAGTACGAGCAGTACTTC.

The V gene is TRBV27, the J gene TRBJ2-7; a weak D match, TRBD1 (5 bases). The V gene's germline CDR1 is MNHEY and CDR2 SMNVEV (reference sequence). This CDR3 has 12 residues. Trimming cost V 7 bases and J 6 bases, with 13 bases left between them. This CDR3 reads CASKKPGFEQYF. CDR3 DNA: TGTGCCAGCAAAAAACCAGGGTTCGAGCAGTACTTC.

This clone was counted once. This sequence joins TRBV6-1 and TRBJ1-2; D gene ambiguous. The length of the CDR3 is 13 residues. V lost 5 bases to trimming and J lost 5 bases, with 12 bases between them. Per germline, CDR1 MNHNS and CDR2 SASEGT. This CDR3 reads CASSQAGGYGYTF. DNA for the CDR3: TGTGCCAGCAGTCAGGCCGGAGGGTATGGCTACACCTTC.

A few counts support this clone. The V and J genes are TRBV5-1 and TRBJ2-4; TRBD1 might be the D (6 bases). There are 17 residues in the CDR3. The V end lost 0 bases, the J end lost 0 bases, and 13 bases lay between the germline ends. From germline, CDR1 is SGHRS and CDR2 YFSETQ. This chain's CDR3 is CASSLEPQGLAKNIQYF. The CDR3 nucleotides read TGCGCCAGCAGCTTGGAGCCTCAGGGGCTAGCCAAAAACATTCAGTACTTC.

The genes are TRBV5-4 and TRBJ1-1; D remains ambiguous. Germline V gene lookup returns CDR1 SGHNT and CDR2 YYREEE (reference sequence). V lost 4 bases to trimming and J lost 0 bases, with 16 bases between them. This CDR3 is built from 16 residues. CDR3 sequence (DNA): TGTGCCAGCAGCCCTCGTTCGACTGGCATGAACACTGAAGCTTTCTTT. This gives the protein CASSPRSTGMNTEAFF.

V usage is TRBV4-1 and J usage is TRBJ2-3, with 8 positions matching TRBD2. Looked up from germline, CDR1 is MGHRA and CDR2 is YSYEKL. This CDR3 has 17 residues. V dropped 3 bases and J dropped 2; count of bases not matched to a gene: 10. CDR3 DNA: TGCGCCAGCAGCCACGCTCGGACTAGCTCGAACACAGATACGCAGTATTTT. Protein sequence: CASSHARTSSNTDTQYF.

This chain uses TRBV7-3 with TRBJ1-2; D unresolved. This CDR3 spans 12 amino acids. Germline CDR1 reads SGHTA; CDR2 reads FQGTGA. V lost 2 bases and J 10 bases, leaving 11 bases between the germline ends. CDR3 in DNA: TGTGCCAGCAGCTTACGCCCCACAGTCTACACCTTC. It codes for CASSLRPTVYTF.

The V call is TRBV11-2, the J call TRBJ2-5; 14 bases map to TRBD2. J lost 3 bases, V lost 5 bases, and 5 bases had no gene match. The CDR3 covers 16 residues. Per germline, CDR1 SGHAT and CDR2 FQNNGV. CDR3 nucleotide sequence: TGTGCCAGCAGCACGCTGGGACTAGCGGGAGAAGAGACCCAGTACTTC. It is translated as CASSTLGLAGEETQYF.

V and J are TRBV5-1 and TRBJ2-3; tentatively, D is TRBD1 (7 bases). The germline CDR1 and CDR2 sequences are SGHRS and YFSETQ. Between the trimmed V and J ends, which lost 6 bases and 6 bases, there was a span of 23 bases. CDR3 length: 16 residues. The CDR3 nucleotides read TGCGCCAGCACAAAGATACCGGGACAGCGGGCGGATACGCAGTATTTT. It specifies CASTKIPGQRADTQYF.

Regarding this clone: Other DNA sequences in the sample encode the same CDR3. The genes are TRBV7-9 and TRBJ1-2, with a tentative D call TRBD1 (5 bases). Germline loops: CDR1 SEHNR, CDR2 FQNEAQ (reference sequence). Trimming removed 1 base from V and 5 bases from J, with 8 bases in between. This CDR3 is 13 amino acids long. For the CDR3, the DNA is TGTGCCAGCAGCTTAGGCCAGGGATATGGCTACACCTTC. This translates into CASSLGQGYGYTF.

This clone showed up just a few times. CDR3 in amino acids: CASSLAASRGYGYTF. The CDR3 DNA is TGTGCCAGCAGCTTGGCCGCATCACGAGGCTATGGCTACACCTTC. The genes are TRBV5-8 and TRBJ1-2; D ambiguous. Between the trimmed V and J ends, which lost 0 bases and 4 bases, there was a span of 13 bases. The CDR3 runs to 15 residues. Germline CDR1 reads SGHTS; CDR2 reads YDEGEE.

The chain combines TRBV7-2 with TRBJ1-2, with D uncertain. This CDR3 is 13 amino acids long. The ends were cut back, 0 bases at V and 4 bases at J, with 6 bases in the middle. CDR1 is SGHTA and CDR2 is FQGNSA in the germline V gene. The CDR3 nucleotides read TGTGCCAGCAGCTTAGCCCCCGGCTATGGCTACACCTTC. It encodes CASSLAPGYGYTF.

The CDR3 DNA is TGTGCCAGCAGCATCGGACAGGGCTCAGATACGCAGTATTTT. Translation gives CASSIGQGSDTQYF. The chain uses TRBV7-6 and TRBJ2-3; TRBD1 matches 8 bases. Germline CDR1 reads SGHVS; CDR2 reads FNYEAQ. V trimming: 5 bases; J trimming: 4 bases; junction bases outside the gene matches: 5. The CDR3 contains 14 residues.

The V and J genes are TRBV6-5 and TRBJ1-5, with D perhaps TRBD1 (6 bases). Between the trimmed V and J ends, which lost 6 bases and 7 bases, there was a span of 13 bases. The CDR3 is made up of 13 amino acids. Germline V CDR1 and CDR2: MNHEY, SVGAGI. Here the CDR3 DNA reads TGTGCCAGCAGAGGGCGGGGGCACCAGCCCCAGCATTTT. This encodes CASRGRGHQPQHF.

The chain couples TRBV9 to TRBJ1-4; no clear D. In germline, CDR1 is SGDLS, CDR2 YYNGEE. The V end lost 0 bases, the J end lost 7 bases, and 10 bases lay between the germline ends. This CDR3 region has 14 residues. The DNA of the CDR3 is TGTGCCAGCAGCGTAGGGGTTGCGGCTGAAAAACTGTTTTTT. This sequence encodes CASSVGVAAEKLFF.

The chain carries TRBV27 and TRBJ2-7, with a possible D match to TRBD1 (6 bases). This CDR3 has 14 amino acids. V lost 2 bases to trimming and J lost 2 bases, with 10 bases between them. Germline loops: CDR1 MNHEY, CDR2 SMNVEV (reference sequence). CDR3: CASSLMGAPYEQYF. The CDR3 nucleotides read TGTGCCAGCAGTTTAATGGGGGCTCCCTACGAGCAGTACTTC.

The J gene is TRBJ2-7, the V gene TRBV9; TRBD1 might be the D (7 bases). Trimming pared 4 bases from V and 2 bases from J, leaving 16 bases between. The length of the CDR3 is 15 residues. CDR1 is SGDLS, CDR2 YYNGEE, per germline. CDR3 sequence reads: CASSPEGTATYEQYF. The CDR3 nucleotides read TGTGCCAGCAGCCCGGAGGGGACAGCAACCTACGAGCAGTACTTC.

This clone was recorded a few times. The rearrangement uses TRBV2 and TRBJ2-3; 12 bases agree with TRBD2. J was trimmed by 7 bases and V by 4 bases; bases with no gene match: 9. The CDR3 extends over 16 amino acids. Germline V lookup: CDR1 SNHLY, CDR2 FYNNEI. In nucleotides, the CDR3 is TGTGCCAGCAGTGCCCGCCTAGCGGGGGGGCTCAATACGCAGTATTTT. Amino acids: CASSARLAGGLNTQYF.

The chain employs TRBV19 and TRBJ2-5; 11 bases align to TRBD2. CDR3 length: 15 amino acids. Per germline, CDR1 LNHDA and CDR2 SQIVND (reference sequence). The junction had 4 bases not matched to a gene; V was cut back by 3 bases and J by 4 bases. The CDR3 sequence: CASSMGLAALETQYF. CDR3 sequence (DNA): TGTGCCAGTAGTATGGGACTAGCGGCGTTAGAGACCCAGTACTTC.

V and J are TRBV6-5 and TRBJ1-1; 8 bases align to TRBD1. The CDR3 spans 13 residues. V shed 7 bases, J shed 7 bases, and the junction held 8 bases outside the gene matches. CDR1 and CDR2 from the germline V gene are MNHEY and SVGAGI. The CDR3 spells CASTPGDRFEAFF. For the CDR3, the DNA is TGTGCCAGCACCCCTGGGGACAGGTTTGAAGCTTTCTTT.